This T cell receptor (beta chain) comes out of a study of human T cells and chemical hapten exposure (dated by TCRdb to 2020 to 2023). With regard to the full study: Libraries were pooled for sequencing, and variation in per-sample TCR yields was attributed mainly to small differences in library volumes within the pool. The study tracked peripheral blood TCR repertoire changes in vivo during primary and secondary sensitization to the hapten diphenylcyclopropenone (DPC) in alopecia patients.

At least ten counts were recorded for this clonotype. What antigen it recognizes has not been identified. No much larger clone is present one base from it, and per-base qualities are unavailable. During library preparation, unique molecular identifiers were attached to individual cDNA molecules so that TCRs could be counted quantitatively and reproducibly. From each blood RNA sample, both TCR alpha and TCR beta chains were sequenced. On the authors' methods: Samples had a median of around 92,000 TCRs, with a range from about 23,224 to 750,000. V, J and CDR3 annotation of the TCR reads was performed with the Decombinator software suite. To make PS versus PT1 abundance plots, every sample was subsampled to the same number of TCRs (28,000). TCRs were defined as expanded if absent before sensitization and observed at least eight times at the 2-week time point. TCRdb trimmed public reads at Q25 via fastp, called clones via MiXCR and kept in-frame beta chains. Identical CDR3 proteins give one entry, which carries the most common genes and DNA. What appears here as the V and J calls and clone size reflects TCRdb's work, not the paper's. The sample records roughly 120,000 distinct CDR3 sequences, 8% to 9.5% of which are singletons. Around 1.4% of the sample comes from the top ten.

The CDR3 holds 16 amino acids from the cysteine to the phenylalanine. Of the read, only the CDR3 DNA is kept; its 48 bases are in frame from base 1. The junction shows trimming of 2 bases on V and 4 bases on J, plus 17 bases between the germline ends. Per the germline V gene, SGHTA is the CDR1 and FQGNSA is the CDR2. Total RNA was extracted from unfractionated whole blood collected in Tempus Blood RNA tubes. About five healthy volunteers were used as TCR sequencing controls and were bled at day 0, 2 weeks and 6 weeks. Broader findings and caveats from the paper: After repeated subsampling, changes were observed in the strength of the expansion versus patch-test correlation and in the threshold at which the correlation became significant. The number of TCRs above 1 in 1000 frequency did not change with DPC sensitization; there was no evidence of global repertoire structure alterations.

The origin of this receptor is a human donor in good health. Some clones in this sample may be carry-over from other donors' samples. Donor details come from another sample of the same person, matched by shared clones. The sample comprised whole blood. Recombination linked TRBV7-2 to TRBJ1-1; 6 matching bases give a weak D call of TRBD1. The sequenced DNA is TGTGCCAGCAGCTTATTAGGGGGTTCCGTGCGCACTGAAGCTTTCTTT. Translated, this gives CASSLLGGSVRTEAFF. This CDR3, with the reference TRBV7-2 and TRBJ1-1 proteins standing in past its ends, gives the full variable domain GAGVSQSPSNKVTEKGKDVELRCDPISGHTALYWYRQSLGQGLEFLIYFQGNSAPDKSGLPSDRFSAERTGGSVSTLTIQRTQQEDSAVYLCASSLLGGSVRTEAFFGQGTRLTVV.